These T cell receptor beta chains were read from a single sample in a study of shared clonotypes between healthy human individuals. The method was immunoSEQ multiplex PCR; TCRdb's version includes in-frame clones alone and lacks a portion of them. The sample has about 2 million clones, about 95% seen once. The material sequenced was naive CD8+ T cells sorted from blood. The source of these receptors is a man between 18 and 29 years old in good health. CDR3s include the opening cysteine and the closing phenylalanine or tryptophan. A D gene is named only where the DNA matches it firmly. The listing skips clone size in some rows; elsewhere it reads once, few, many or a size class.

TGTGCCAGCAGCGGGGGCCCCCGATTGACTGAAGCTTTCTTT,CASSGGPRLTEAFF,-,TRBJ1-1,TRBV5-4,-
TGTGCCAGCAGCCAATGGGCCGACTATGGCTACACCTTC,CASSQWADYGYTF,-,TRBJ1-2,TRBV14,-
TGTGCCAGCAGCTTGGTGTCAGACTACGAGCAGTACTTC,CASSLVSDYEQYF,-,TRBJ2-7,TRBV5-5,-
TGTGCCAGTCAAATCGGGGGGAGTGAAGCTTTCTTT,CASQIGGSEAFF,-,TRBJ1-1,TRBV28,-
TGTGCCAGCAGTTCTGACAGGTTATCCTACGAGCAGTACTTC,CASSSDRLSYEQYF,-,TRBJ2-7,TRBV27,once
TGTGCCAGCAGTTTACCGACAGAGAACACTGAAGCTTTCTTT,CASSLPTENTEAFF,-,TRBJ1-1,TRBV28,-
TGTGCCAGCAGCTCCGATCCCAGGGGGACTGGAAACACCATATATTTT,CASSSDPRGTGNTIYF,TRBD1,TRBJ1-3,TRBV7-3,-
TGTGCCAGCAGTCCACTAGCTGGTTCCTACAATGAGCAGTTCTTC,CASSPLAGSYNEQFF,-,TRBJ2-1,TRBV6-5,-
TGTGCCAGCGGGACAGGGCCGAGTGAAGCTTTCTTT,CASGTGPSEAFF,TRBD1,TRBJ1-1,TRBV11-1,-
TGTGCTAGCAGCTTAGCGCCTAGCGGGAGCAATGAGCAGTTCTTC,CASSLAPSGSNEQFF,TRBD2,TRBJ2-1,TRBV7-7,-
TGTGCCAGTACCATGACTAGCGAGGGCAATGAGCAGTTCTTC,CASTMTSEGNEQFF,TRBD2,TRBJ2-1,TRBV19,-